This TCR beta chain was profiled in a study of blood T cell repertoires in COVID-19. About the study: COVID-19 samples, acute and convalescent, were from the United States, Italy and Spain.

Details on this clone: Germline and junction disagree at one end, which may indicate a read error.

Germline values: CDR1 LGHNA, CDR2 YNFKEQ. The CDR3 is made up of 15 amino acids. Original methodology: Using reference gene primer amplification, nucleated cell counts were estimated. Profiled with immunoSEQ multiplex PCR; TCRdb holds only in-frame clones, not every one. The V and J calls and clone size come from that table; D and trimming were worked out from the DNA. Here the sample spans roughly 150,000 clones, about nine tenths being singletons. The rearrangement uses TRBV4-2 and TRBJ1-4; tentatively, D is TRBD1 (5 bases). This receptor was obtained from a man aged 18 to 30 with COVID-19, enrolled during active disease. The sequenced sample was peripheral blood. The CDR3 coding sequence is TGTGCCAGCAGCCAAGAAGGAGGGGATAATGAAAAACTGCTTTTT. Protein product: CASSQEGGDNEKLLF.